A selection of T cell receptor beta chains follows, all from one sample in a study of human T cells and chemical hapten exposure. TCRdb reanalysed the RACE reads using MiXCR and keeps one entry per CDR3 protein. Of some 71,000 distinct CDR3 sequences in the sample, under 13% were seen once. Here the sequenced sample was whole blood, taken in connection with sensitization to the hapten diphenylcyclopropenone (DPC). The receptors shown here come from a woman in her 50s with alopecia areata. Some clones in this sample may be carry-over from other donors' samples. CDR3s leave out the opening cysteine and the closing phenylalanine or tryptophan.

j_call v_call cdr3_aa
TRBJ2-5 TRBV3-1 ASSQVPQETQY
TRBJ1-5 TRBV2 ASSRGNNQPQH
TRBJ1-6 TRBV2 ASSAGGWTGQGHSPLH
TRBJ2-6 TRBV2 ASRPGQTGSGANVLT
TRBJ2-7 TRBV20-1 SASVPGLVYEQY
TRBJ2-5 TRBV7-8 AHIRAGAGETQY
TRBJ1-1 TRBV4-1 ASSQVERTEAF
TRBJ2-1 TRBV6-1 ASRMEGFGEQF
TRBJ2-1 TRBV10-2 ASSEYRVQGDNEQF
TRBJ2-7 TRBV10-3 AISESGQVYEQY
TRBJ2-7 TRBV11-2 ASSYGRASEQY
TRBJ2-6 TRBV9 ASSVQTGMAPLLT
TRBJ2-5 TRBV7-6 ASSLYRDTQETQY
TRBJ2-3 TRBV5-1 ASSLEGGSSDTQY
TRBJ2-7 TRBV29-1 SAPERTPPYEQY
TRBJ1-2 TRBV7-9 ASSRTGGAYGYT
TRBJ2-3 TRBV24-1 ATSDPDSYTDTQY
TRBJ2-1 TRBV11-3 ASSLEVSGRSYNEQF
TRBJ1-3 TRBV10-3 AISLDAGNTIY
TRBJ2-3 TRBV2 ASSEARTDTQY
TRBJ2-7 TRBV28 ASRRTGGYEQY
TRBJ1-5 TRBV3-1 ASSQSVNQPQH
TRBJ1-1 TRBV19 ASSPPWGPNTEAF
TRBJ2-1 TRBV12-3/TRBV12-4 ASSDLLNNEQF
TRBJ1-1 TRBV20-1 SARDPGTANTEAF
TRBJ2-3 TRBV5-1 ASSSTHTDTQY
TRBJ2-7 TRBV3-1 ASSQDLGRYEQY
TRBJ1-1 TRBV5-1 ASSSIPENTEAF
TRBJ1-4 TRBV3-1 ASSQSGPAGLF
TRBJ1-1 TRBV18 ASSPMGGTEAF
TRBJ2-1 TRBV6-5 ASSGRGRDEQF
TRBJ1-6 TRBV20-1 SAPLPDSYNSPLH
TRBJ2-2 TRBV11-2 ASSFTGADTGELF
TRBJ2-3 TRBV10-1 ASSGGISTDTQY
TRBJ1-2 TRBV5-1 ASRPGSNYGYT
TRBJ1-1 TRBV5-4 ASSFVGRSTEAF
TRBJ2-3 TRBV20-1 SARGTDTQY
TRBJ2-3 TRBV7-9 ASSRDRGLDTQY
TRBJ2-5 TRBV18 ASSGPSQETQY
TRBJ1-4 TRBV29-1 SAQETNEKLF
TRBJ2-2 TRBV5-1 ASRERSGNTGELF
TRBJ1-2 TRBV6-1 ATTYSTGGISYGYT
TRBJ1-1 TRBV30 AWSETGGTEAF
TRBJ1-2 TRBV6-1 ASSDETGSSYT
TRBJ2-2 TRBV19 ASSIPERLNTGELF
TRBJ1-5 TRBV29-1 SAMDGSNQPQH
TRBJ2-1 TRBV6-1 ASRASGSSYNEQF
TRBJ2-7 TRBV20-1 SASGRTYEQY
TRBJ2-7 TRBV10-3 AIRDDGPSYEQY
TRBJ2-1 TRBV6-4 ASSLSENEQF
TRBJ2-1 TRBV29-1 SVRQDFLGLSSYNEQF
TRBJ2-1 TRBV6-2/TRBV6-3 ASSFLADNEQF
TRBJ1-2 TRBV6-1 ASFSYKNYGTSDYGYT
TRBJ2-1 TRBV5-4 ASSLSTSVHNEQF
TRBJ2-1 TRBV20-1 SARVVRGHNEQF
TRBJ1-5 TRBV19 ASSIGFLTASNQPQH
TRBJ2-1 TRBV19 ASSWTSGSGEQF